The 14 T cell receptor beta chains below were found in one sample sequenced in a study of CD8+ T cells in alopecia areata. Treatment noted: oral pan-JAK inhibitor, 5-10 mg twice daily. RNA, once extracted, was reverse transcribed into cDNA for use as the sequencing template. Using immunoSEQ multiplex PCR, the repertoire was profiled, and TCRdb retains in-frame clones only, with some absent. Of 95,000 to 100,000 clones listed, approximately 66% are singletons. The sample consisted of CD8+ T cells sorted from blood, taken at week 4, from a patient treated with tofacitinib. The receptors were sampled from a human donor with alopecia areata.

The gene calls are TRBV29-1 and TRBJ1-1; the D is unclear. Germline assignment: CDR1 SQVTM and CDR2 ANQGSEA. The CDR3 has 14 amino acids. V was shortened by 4 bases and J by 1 base, with 13 bases between the two germline ends. This CDR3 reads CSVVGSGWNTEAFF. The CDR3 bases are TGCAGCGTTGTCGGTTCAGGTTGGAACACTGAAGCTTTCTTT.

The chain recombines TRBV14 with TRBJ2-1; TRBD2 agrees at 14 bases. Germline CDR1 and CDR2: SGHDN and FVKESK. Unmatched junction bases numbered 12, after V lost 4 bases and J lost 4 bases. CDR3 length: 19 amino acids. The CDR3 DNA follows: TGTGCCAGCAGCCCAAGACTAGCGGGAGGGCCCCGCCATTACAATGAGCAGTTCTTC. Translating it yields CASSPRLAGGPRHYNEQFF.

V is TRBV7-9 and J is TRBJ1-1; the D gene is possibly TRBD1 (5 bases). Deletions cut 5 bases from V and 1 base from J, with 23 bases between. The CDR3 runs 18 residues. Germline CDR1 and CDR2: SEHNR and FQNEAQ (reference sequence). CDR3: CASSPLRVRVLENTEAFF. The CDR3 DNA reads TGTGCCAGCAGCCCGCTCCGGGTCAGGGTTTTGGAGAACACTGAAGCTTTCTTT.

The genes are TRBV29-1 and TRBJ2-7; TRBD2 agrees at 11 bases. The J segment lost 2 bases and the V segment lost 7 bases, leaving 4 bases of the junction unmatched. Germline assignment: CDR1 SQVTM and CDR2 ANQGSEA. The CDR3 runs to 13 residues. The CDR3 region has the DNA TGCAGCGGGTCACTAGCGGGGGCCTACGAGCAGTACTTC. As protein: CSGSLAGAYEQYF.

The J gene is TRBJ1-2, the V gene TRBV27; D is uncertain. The germline V and J ends were trimmed by 7 bases and 5 bases, with 11 bases remaining between them. Germline V gives CDR1 MNHEY, CDR2 SMNVEV (reference sequence). The CDR3 runs to 12 residues. In DNA form, the CDR3 reads TGTGCCAGCAAATCGGGATTTTATGGCTACACCTTC. Encoded protein: CASKSGFYGYTF.

The genes are TRBV7-6 and TRBJ2-5, with D maybe TRBD1 (5 bases). V was clipped by 1 base and J by 5 bases, with 14 bases between them. CDR1 is SGHVS, CDR2 FNYEAQ, per germline. CDR3 length: 15 residues. CDR3 loop: CASSLEGLIWETQYF. CDR3 nucleotide sequence: TGTGCCAGCAGCTTAGAGGGGTTAATTTGGGAGACCCAGTACTTC. Filled out from reference TRBV7-6 and TRBJ2-5, the complete variable domain reads GAGVSQSPRYKVTKRGQDVALRCDPISGHVSLYWYRQALGQGPEFLTYFNYEAQQDKSGLPNDRFSAERPEGSISTLTIQRTEQRDSAMYRCASSLEGLIWETQYFGPGTRLLVL.

The CDR3 nucleotides are TGTGCCACCAGCTCGCCATGGTCAGGGGGCCTGGGAGGCTACACCTTC. It yields the protein CATSSPWSGGLGGYTF. The chain joins TRBV15 to TRBJ1-2, with TRBD1 identical over 8 bases. The CDR3 extends over 16 amino acids. V lost 5 bases to trimming and J lost 8 bases; unmatched junction nucleotides: 16. Germline assignment: CDR1 LNHNV and CDR2 YYDKDF (reference sequence).

This clone was observed a handful of times. The rearrangement uses TRBV6-9 and TRBJ2-5, with TRBD1 matching 10 bases. Germline trimming cut 7 bases from V and 5 bases from J; bases unmatched to any gene: 10. Germline CDR1 and CDR2: MNHGY and SVAAGI. The CDR3 is 15 residues long. The CDR3: CASIIRDRGSETQYF. The DNA of the CDR3 is TGTGCCAGCATTATCCGGGACAGGGGTTCGGAGACCCAGTACTTC.

This clone was seen more than once but under ten times. CDR3 sequence (DNA): TGTGTGGGGCACCCCCAGGGTGCAGATACGCAGTATTTT. Translating gives CVGHPQGADTQYF. This chain links TRBV5-4 with TRBJ2-3; perhaps TRBD1 as D (5 bases). The CDR3 sequence is 13 residues long. From germline, CDR1 is SGHNT and CDR2 YYREEE (reference sequence).

This clone has more than one count but fewer than ten. This chain links TRBV30 with TRBJ2-1; D ambiguous. V lost 2 bases, J lost 1 base, and 6 bases lay in between. Germline CDR1 and CDR2: GTSNPN and SVGIG (reference sequence). The length of the CDR3 is 13 residues. Here the CDR3 reads CAWSLASYNEQFF. The CDR3 DNA reads TGTGCCTGGAGTTTGGCTTCCTACAATGAGCAGTTCTTC.

The gene calls are TRBV30 and TRBJ1-2; D perhaps matches TRBD1 (5 bases). The CDR3 has 13 residues. Germline CDR1 GTSNPN, CDR2 SVGIG (reference sequence). Between the trimmed V and J ends, which lost 0 bases and 3 bases, there was a span of 8 bases. In nucleotides, the CDR3 is TGTGCCTGGAGTGTTGGGGACTACTATGGCTACACCTTC. Its protein is CAWSVGDYYGYTF.

The chain is built from TRBV5-1 and TRBJ2-3; D may match TRBD1 or TRBD2 (5 bases each). CDR1 is SGHRS, CDR2 YFSETQ, per germline. V lost 9 bases to trimming and J lost 0 bases, with 20 bases between them. The CDR3 spans 16 residues. Here the CDR3 reads CATPLEGSQSTDTQYF. CDR3 DNA: TGCGCCACCCCGTTAGAGGGGAGCCAAAGCACAGATACGCAGTATTTT.

This clone turned up a few times. The V call is TRBV30, the J call TRBJ2-2, with D perhaps matching TRBD2 (5 bases). Trimming took 0 bases from V and 6 from J, leaving 8 bases between them. This CDR3 is built from 13 residues. CDR1 is GTSNPN and CDR2 is SVGIG in the germline V gene (reference sequence). Here the CDR3 DNA reads TGTGCCTGGAGTGTACTAGACGCCGGGGAGCTGTTTTTT. It is translated as CAWSVLDAGELFF.

V gene TRBV7-8 combines with J gene TRBJ1-3; 7 bases line up with TRBD1. This CDR3 spans 14 amino acids. The V and J ends lost 4 bases and 7 bases, in that order; junction bases with no gene match: 7. The germline V gene has CDR1 SGHVS and CDR2 FQNEAQ. The CDR3 reads CASSSTGVVNTIYF. The CDR3 nucleotides are TGTGCCAGCAGCTCTACAGGGGTAGTTAACACCATATATTTT.